This T cell receptor (beta chain) was sequenced for a study of T-cell memory formation after mild COVID-19. About the study: Clustering of TCRs was largely donor specific. Study results and caveats: Contracting clones from day 15 to 85 showed balanced CD4/CD8; later expanders favored CD4+. In pre-infection memory, a portion of responding clones appeared, which suggested that cross-reactive memory joined.

This clonotype was found once. Its specificity is unknown. CDR3 length: 12 residues. Germline values: CDR1 SGHDN, CDR2 FVKESK. V lost 5 bases and J 8 bases, leaving 12 bases between the germline ends. 5'RACE with constant-segment primers built TCRalpha and TCRbeta cDNA libraries with UMIs. TCRdb analysed the 5' RACE reads with MiXCR anew, one entry per CDR3 protein. Altogether about 270,000 distinct CDR3 sequences are present, around 17% being singletons, with the ten largest covering roughly 23%. The V call is TRBV14, the J call TRBJ1-2; possible D gene TRBD1, 5 bases. The source is a man between 18 and 35 years old who had mild COVID-19 (a few samples of this study predate the infection). Cell type and time point are not known. Sequenced material: PBMCs or a T cell subset sorted from them (not recorded which). CDR3 DNA sequence: TGTGCCAGCAGCTTACAGGTCCGCGGCTACACCTTC. Protein product: CASSLQVRGYTF. Looking up the rest from reference TRBV14 and TRBJ1-2 gives the full variable domain: EAGVTQFPSHSVIEKGQTVTLRCDPISGHDNLYWYRRVMGKEIKFLLHFVKESKQDESGMPNNRFLAERTGGTYSTLKVQPAELEDSGVYFCASSLQVRGYTFGSGTRLTVV.